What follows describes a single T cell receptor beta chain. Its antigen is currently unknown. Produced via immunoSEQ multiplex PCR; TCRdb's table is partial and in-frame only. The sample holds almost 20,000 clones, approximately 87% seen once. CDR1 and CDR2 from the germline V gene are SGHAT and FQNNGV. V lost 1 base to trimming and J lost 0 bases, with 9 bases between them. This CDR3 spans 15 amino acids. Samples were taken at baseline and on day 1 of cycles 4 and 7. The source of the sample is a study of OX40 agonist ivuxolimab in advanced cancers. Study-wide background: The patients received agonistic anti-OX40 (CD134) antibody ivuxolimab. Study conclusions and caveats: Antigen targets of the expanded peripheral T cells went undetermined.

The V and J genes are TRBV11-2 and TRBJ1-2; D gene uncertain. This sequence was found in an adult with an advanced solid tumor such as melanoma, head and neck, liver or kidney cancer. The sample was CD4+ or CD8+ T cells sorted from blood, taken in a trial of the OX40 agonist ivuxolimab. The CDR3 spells CASSLVAATNYGYTF. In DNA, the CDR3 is TGTGCCAGCAGCTTAGTGGCGGCCACTAACTATGGCTACACCTTC.